This entry describes one TCR beta chain. The antigen is not known. The CDR3 end is not reached by the read, which stops 3 residues before it; the germline J gene fills it in. CDR3 size: 15 residues. Germline V CDR1 and CDR2: SGHVS, FQNEAQ. The V end lost 6 bases, the J end lost 3 bases, and 15 bases lay between the germline ends. The method was immunoSEQ multiplex PCR; TCRdb's version includes in-frame clones alone and lacks a portion of them. This repertoire includes about 34,000 clones. This entry comes from a study of T cells in women clearing cervical HPV infection. As for the study in general: With HLA typing for only a few women, HLA confounding remains possible.

Study-level points and caveats: Richness differences could reflect unmeasured T-cell content per sample.

The sequence was obtained from a woman between 18 and 75 years old with a cervical HPV16 infection that either progressed to CIN3+ or cleared (not recorded which). The chain uses TRBV7-8 and TRBJ1-3; D perhaps matches TRBD1 (6 bases). Sequencing was done on a sample of blood buffy coat. The CDR3 reads CASSFPTGSGNTIYF. The CDR3 bases that were read are TGTGCCAGCAGTTTTCCTACAGGGAGTGGAAACACC.